This is a list of T cell receptor beta chains from one sample in a study of cytomegalovirus exposure and HLA in healthy donors. The method was immunoSEQ multiplex PCR; TCRdb's version includes in-frame clones alone and lacks a portion of them. The sample consists of 150,000 or so clones, over 65% of them appearing once. Sequencing was carried out using PBMCs. All receptors derive from a man aged 40-55 years in good health and CMV-seropositive. CDR3s include the opening cysteine and the closing phenylalanine or tryptophan. D genes are given only for firm matches. Size values are once, few and many counts, or a class for expanded clones, and some rows have none.

TRBV7-6	NA	TRBJ1-6	NA	TGTGCCAGCAGCTTAGGGGTCCCCGGGGGGCATTCACCCCTCCACTTT	CASSLGVPGGHSPLHF
TRBV27	NA	TRBJ1-2	few	TGTGCCAGCAGGCCACAGGCTAACTATGGCTACACCTTC	CASRPQANYGYTF
TRBV7-9	NA	TRBJ2-7	NA	TGTGCCAGCAGCTTAGGCCGCAGCGAGCAGTACTTC	CASSLGRSEQYF
TRBV11-1	NA	TRBJ2-1	NA	TGTGCCAGCAGCTTAGAGGAAGGGGCGAGGTTTAGTGAGCAGTTCTTC	CASSLEEGARFSEQFF
TRBV11-2	TRBD2	TRBJ2-1	NA	TGTGCCAGCAGCCAGGGGGGTAGCGGGGGCACCGGGCAGTTCTTC	CASSQGGSGGTGQFF
TRBV7-9	TRBD1	TRBJ1-1	NA	TGTTCCAGCAGCTCCACCGGACAGGACGAATTGGGAACTGAAGCTTTCTTT	CSSSSTGQDELGTEAFF
TRBV5-5	NA	TRBJ1-6	NA	TGTGCCCAGGATTCCTACTCCTATAATTCACCCCTCCACTTT	CAQDSYSYNSPLHF
TRBV13	NA	TRBJ2-2	NA	TGTGCCAGCAGCTTAGCCTTGCTTCTAACCGGGGAGCTGTTTTTT	CASSLALLLTGELFF
TRBV10-3	TRBD2	TRBJ2-3	few	TGTGCCATCAGTGAGGCTAGCGGGGGGGGAGCAGATACGCAGTATTTT	CAISEASGGGADTQYF
TRBV6-5	NA	TRBJ1-2	NA	TGTGCCAGCGCTCTCGCGGGCACAGAACCACTTGGCTACACCTTC	CASALAGTEPLGYTF
TRBV4-3	TRBD1	TRBJ1-2	NA	TGCGCCAGCAGCCAAGGAAGGACAGGGGCCTGGGGCTACACCTTC	CASSQGRTGAWGYTF
TRBV29-1	NA	TRBJ2-7	NA	TGCAGCGTTGAAGTCTCAGGGCCTACCGAGCAGTACTTC	CSVEVSGPTEQYF
TRBV2	TRBD2	TRBJ2-1	NA	TGTGCCAGCAGAGCCGGGACTAGCAGGAATGAGCAGTTCTTC	CASRAGTSRNEQFF
TRBV7-9	TRBD1	TRBJ2-7	once	TGTGCCAGCAGCTCCTCAGGGGGCTACGAGCAGTACTTC	CASSSSGGYEQYF
TRBV30	TRBD1	TRBJ2-7	NA	TGTGCCTGGGGGCAGGGGGTCTCCTACGAGCAGTACTTC	CAWGQGVSYEQYF
TRBV5-1	NA	TRBJ1-5	NA	TGCGCCAGCAGCTTGGGTAGTGAGAATAGCAATCAGCCCCAGCATTTT	CASSLGSENSNQPQHF
TRBV5-4	NA	TRBJ1-1	NA	TGTGCCAGCAGCTTCCGACAGATGAACACTGAAGCTTTCTTT	CASSFRQMNTEAFF
TRBV28	NA	TRBJ1-5	NA	TGTGCCAGCAGGACAGGACATCAGCCCCAGCATTTT	CASRTGHQPQHF